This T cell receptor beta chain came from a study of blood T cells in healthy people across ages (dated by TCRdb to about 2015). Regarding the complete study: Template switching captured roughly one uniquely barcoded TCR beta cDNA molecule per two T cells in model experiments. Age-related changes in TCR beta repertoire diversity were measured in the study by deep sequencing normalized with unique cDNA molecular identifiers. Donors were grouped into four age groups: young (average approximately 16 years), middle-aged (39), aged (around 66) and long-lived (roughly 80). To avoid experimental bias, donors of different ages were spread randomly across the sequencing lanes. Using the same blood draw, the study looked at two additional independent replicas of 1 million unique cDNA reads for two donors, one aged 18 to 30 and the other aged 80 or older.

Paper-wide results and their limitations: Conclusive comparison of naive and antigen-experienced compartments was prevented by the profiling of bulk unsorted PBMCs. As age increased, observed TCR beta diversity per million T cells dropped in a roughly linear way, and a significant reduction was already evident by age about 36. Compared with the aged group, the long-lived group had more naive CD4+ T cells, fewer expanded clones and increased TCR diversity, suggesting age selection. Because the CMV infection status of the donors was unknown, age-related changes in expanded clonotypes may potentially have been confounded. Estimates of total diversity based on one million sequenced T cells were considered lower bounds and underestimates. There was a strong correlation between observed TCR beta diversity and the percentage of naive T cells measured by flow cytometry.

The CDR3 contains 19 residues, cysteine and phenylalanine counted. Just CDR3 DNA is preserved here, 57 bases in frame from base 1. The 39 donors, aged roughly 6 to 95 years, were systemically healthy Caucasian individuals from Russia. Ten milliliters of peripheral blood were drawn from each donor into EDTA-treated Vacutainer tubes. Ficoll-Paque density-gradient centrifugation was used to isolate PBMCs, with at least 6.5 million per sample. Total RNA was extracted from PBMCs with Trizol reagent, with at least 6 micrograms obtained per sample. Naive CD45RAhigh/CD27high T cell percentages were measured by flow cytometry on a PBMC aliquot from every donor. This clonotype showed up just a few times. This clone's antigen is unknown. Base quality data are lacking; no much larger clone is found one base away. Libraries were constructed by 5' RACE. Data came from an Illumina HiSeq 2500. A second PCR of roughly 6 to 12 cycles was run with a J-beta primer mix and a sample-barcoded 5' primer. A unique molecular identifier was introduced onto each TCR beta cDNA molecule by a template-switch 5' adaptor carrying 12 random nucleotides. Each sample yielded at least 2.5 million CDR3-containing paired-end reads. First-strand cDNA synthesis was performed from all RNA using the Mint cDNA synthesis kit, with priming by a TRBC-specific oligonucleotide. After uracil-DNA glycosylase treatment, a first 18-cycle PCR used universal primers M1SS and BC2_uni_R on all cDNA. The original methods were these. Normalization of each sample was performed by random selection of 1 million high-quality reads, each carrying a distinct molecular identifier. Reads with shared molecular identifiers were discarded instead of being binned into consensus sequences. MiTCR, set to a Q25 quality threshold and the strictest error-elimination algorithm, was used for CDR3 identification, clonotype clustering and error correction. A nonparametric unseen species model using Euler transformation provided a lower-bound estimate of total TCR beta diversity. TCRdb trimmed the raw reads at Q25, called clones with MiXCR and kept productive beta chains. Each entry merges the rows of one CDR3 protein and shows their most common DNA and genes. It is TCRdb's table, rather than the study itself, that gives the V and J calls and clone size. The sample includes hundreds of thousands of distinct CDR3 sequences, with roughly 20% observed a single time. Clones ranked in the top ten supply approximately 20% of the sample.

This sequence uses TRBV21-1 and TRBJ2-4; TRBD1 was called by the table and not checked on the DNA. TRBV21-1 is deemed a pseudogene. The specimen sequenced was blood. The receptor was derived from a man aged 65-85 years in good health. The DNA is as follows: TGTGCCAGCAGCAAAGTTGCGGGACAGGGGCCGGAAGCCAAAAACATTCAGTACTTC. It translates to CASSKVAGQGPEAKNIQYF.